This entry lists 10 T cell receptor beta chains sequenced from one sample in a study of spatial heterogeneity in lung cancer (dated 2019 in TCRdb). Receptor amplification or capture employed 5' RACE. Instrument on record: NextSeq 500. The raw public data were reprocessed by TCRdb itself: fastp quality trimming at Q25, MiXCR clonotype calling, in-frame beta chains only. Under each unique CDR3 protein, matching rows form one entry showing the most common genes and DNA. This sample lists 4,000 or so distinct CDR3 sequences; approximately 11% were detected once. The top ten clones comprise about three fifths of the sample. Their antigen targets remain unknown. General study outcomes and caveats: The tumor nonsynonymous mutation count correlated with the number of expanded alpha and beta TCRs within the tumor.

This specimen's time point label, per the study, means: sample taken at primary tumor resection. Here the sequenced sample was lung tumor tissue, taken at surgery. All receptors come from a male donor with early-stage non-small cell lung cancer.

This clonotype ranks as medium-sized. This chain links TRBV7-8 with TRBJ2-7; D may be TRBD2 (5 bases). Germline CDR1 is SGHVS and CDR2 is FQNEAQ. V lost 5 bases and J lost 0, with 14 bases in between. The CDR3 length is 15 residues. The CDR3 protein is CASSATFAGSYEQYF. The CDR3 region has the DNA TGTGCCAGCAGCGCAACTTTTGCGGGCTCCTACGAGCAGTACTTC.

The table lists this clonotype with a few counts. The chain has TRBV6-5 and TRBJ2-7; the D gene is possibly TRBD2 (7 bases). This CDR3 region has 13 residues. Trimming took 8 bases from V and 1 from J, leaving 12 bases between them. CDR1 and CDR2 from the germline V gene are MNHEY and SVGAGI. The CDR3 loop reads CASGRGASYEQYV. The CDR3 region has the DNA TGTGCCAGCGGGAGGGGGGCGTCCTACGAGCAGTACGTC.

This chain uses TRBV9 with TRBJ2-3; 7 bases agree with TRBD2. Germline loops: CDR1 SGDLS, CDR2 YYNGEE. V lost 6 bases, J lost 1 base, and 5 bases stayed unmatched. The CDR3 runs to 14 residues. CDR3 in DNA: TGTGCCAGCAAACCAGGGAGGGGCACAGATACGCAGTATTTT. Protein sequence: CASKPGRGTDTQYF.

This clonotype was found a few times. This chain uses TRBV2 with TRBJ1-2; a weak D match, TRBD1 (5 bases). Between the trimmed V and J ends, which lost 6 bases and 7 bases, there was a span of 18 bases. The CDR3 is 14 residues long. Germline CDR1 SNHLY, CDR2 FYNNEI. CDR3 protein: CASRAGLTRGGYTF. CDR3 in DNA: TGTGCCAGCAGGGCGGGACTCACGAGGGGTGGCTACACCTTC.

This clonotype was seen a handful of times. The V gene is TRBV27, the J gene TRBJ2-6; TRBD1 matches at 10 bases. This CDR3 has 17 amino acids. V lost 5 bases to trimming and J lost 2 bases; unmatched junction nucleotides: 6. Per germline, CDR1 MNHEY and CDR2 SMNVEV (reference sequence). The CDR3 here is CASSPDRGNPGANVLTF. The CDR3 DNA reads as TGTGCCAGCAGTCCGGACAGGGGGAATCCTGGGGCCAACGTCCTGACTTTC.

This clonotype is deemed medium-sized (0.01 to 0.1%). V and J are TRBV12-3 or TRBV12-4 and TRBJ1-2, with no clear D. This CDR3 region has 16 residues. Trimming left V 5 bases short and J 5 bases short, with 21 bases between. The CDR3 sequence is CASSPHPGDIRYGYTF. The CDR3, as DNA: TGTGCCAGCAGTCCACACCCTGGGGATATTAGATATGGCTACACCTTC.

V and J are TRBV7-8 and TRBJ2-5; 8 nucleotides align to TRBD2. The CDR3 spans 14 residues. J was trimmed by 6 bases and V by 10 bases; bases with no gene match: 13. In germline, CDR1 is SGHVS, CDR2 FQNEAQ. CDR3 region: CATKTQRESKTQYF. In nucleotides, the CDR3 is TGTGCCACCAAGACCCAGCGGGAGTCTAAGACCCAGTACTTC.

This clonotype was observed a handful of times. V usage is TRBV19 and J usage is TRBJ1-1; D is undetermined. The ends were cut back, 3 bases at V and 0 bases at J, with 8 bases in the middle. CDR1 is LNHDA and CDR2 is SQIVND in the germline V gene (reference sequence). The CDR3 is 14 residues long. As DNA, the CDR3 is TGTGCCAGTAGTATCCCGAGAATGAACACTGAAGCTTTCTTT. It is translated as CASSIPRMNTEAFF.

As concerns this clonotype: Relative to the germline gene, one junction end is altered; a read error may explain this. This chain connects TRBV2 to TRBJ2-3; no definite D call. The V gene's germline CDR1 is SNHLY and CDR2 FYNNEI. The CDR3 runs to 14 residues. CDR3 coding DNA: TGTGCCAGCAGGGAAGTTCGGACGACAGATACGCAGTATTTT. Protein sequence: CASREVRTTDTQYF.

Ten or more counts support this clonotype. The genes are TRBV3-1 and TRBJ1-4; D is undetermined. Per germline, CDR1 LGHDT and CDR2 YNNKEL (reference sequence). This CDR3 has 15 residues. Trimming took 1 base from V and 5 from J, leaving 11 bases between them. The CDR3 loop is CASSQGNNANEKLFF. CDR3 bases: TGTGCCAGCAGCCAAGGTAACAATGCGAATGAAAAACTGTTTTTT.